These 17 T cell receptor beta chains came from one sample sequenced in a study of blood T cells in healthy people across ages. The authors ran a second PCR of roughly 6 to 11 cycles using a sample-barcoded 5' primer and a J-beta primer mix. TCRdb analysed the 5' RACE reads with MiXCR anew, one entry per CDR3 protein. The data hold about 1.1 million distinct CDR3 sequences, with 30% to 40% observed a single time. Specimen: blood. The receptors come from a man between 18 and 29 years old in good health.

This clonotype has more than one count but fewer than ten. The chain carries TRBV12-3 or TRBV12-4 and TRBJ1-2; D is perhaps TRBD1 (6 bases). CDR3 length: 14 amino acids. V was trimmed by 7 bases and J by 3 bases, leaving 15 bases between them. This chain's CDR3 is CASTAGDNYYGYTF. The DNA for the CDR3 is TGTGCCAGCACCGCTGGGGACAATTACTATGGCTACACCTTC.

The count of this clonotype is one. V gene TRBV12-3 or TRBV12-4 combines with J gene TRBJ2-7; TRBD1 is a possible D gene (5 bases). Trimming pared 3 bases from V and 7 bases from J, leaving 19 bases between. This CDR3 has 15 amino acids. The CDR3 spells CASSFGRVGYNEQYF. The CDR3 DNA reads TGTGCCAGCAGTTTTGGCAGGGTAGGATACAATGAGCAGTACTTC.

This clonotype was observed a handful of times. The chain combines TRBV6-1 with TRBJ1-2, with a tentative D call TRBD1 (5 bases). The germline CDR1 and CDR2 sequences are MNHNS and SASEGT. The germline V and J ends were trimmed by 1 base and 5 bases, with 14 bases remaining between them. The CDR3 runs to 15 residues. The CDR3 bases are TGTGCCAGCAGTGAAGTGGGGGATGCCCTATATGGCTACACCTTC. Residues: CASSEVGDALYGYTF.

This clonotype has just a few counts. This chain connects TRBV7-6 to TRBJ2-3; 11 bases agree with TRBD2. The CDR3 runs 15 residues. V lost 4 bases and J lost 3; bases outside the gene matches: 3. Germline V gene sequence: CDR1 SGHVS, CDR2 FNYEAQ. The CDR3 DNA follows: TGTGCCAGCAGCTCCTGGACTAGCGGGACAGATACGCAGTATTTT. Translation: CASSSWTSGTDTQYF.

The chain links TRBV5-1 to TRBJ2-5, with a possible D match to TRBD1 (6 bases). V was trimmed by 0 bases and J by 5 bases, leaving 14 bases between them. CDR3 length equals 15 residues. CDR1 and CDR2 (germline): SGHRS, YFSETQ. CDR3 coding DNA: TGCGCCAGCAGCTTGGGGCAGGGGCCAGGGGAGACCCAGTACTTC. Translation: CASSLGQGPGETQYF.

The rearrangement links TRBV29-1 to TRBJ2-1, with 7 nucleotides matching TRBD1. This CDR3 is built from 13 residues. Per the germline V gene, CDR1 is SQVTM and CDR2 is ANQGSEA. The V segment lost 2 bases and the J segment 4 bases; nucleotides outside the gene matches: 2. DNA of the CDR3: TGCAGCGTTGAATCGACAGGGTACAATGAGCAGTTCTTC. It codes for CSVESTGYNEQFF.

Worth noting for this clonotype: At one end, the junction sequence differs from germline, possibly due to a read error. This chain connects TRBV20-1 to TRBJ1-5, with a possible D match to TRBD1 (6 bases). Looked up from germline, CDR1 is DFQATT and CDR2 is SNEGSKA (reference sequence). This CDR3 comprises 14 residues. The CDR3 nucleotides read TGCAGTGCGAGAGCGGGGGCAGAAGATCAGCCCCAGCATTTT. Amino acids: CSARAGAEDQPQHF.

This chain connects TRBV18 to TRBJ2-5; D remains ambiguous. The V gene lost 5 bases and the J gene lost 3 bases, with 13 bases spanning the gap. This CDR3 has 14 amino acids. In germline, CDR1 is KGHSH, CDR2 LQKENI. Here the CDR3 DNA reads TGTGCCAGCTCAACAACAGCCGTGGAAGAGACCCAGTACTTC. It encodes CASSTTAVEETQYF.

This chain connects TRBV6-1 to TRBJ2-3; a possible D gene is TRBD2 (5 bases). The germline gives CDR1 MNHNS, CDR2 SASEGT. CDR3 length equals 17 residues. The germline V and J ends were trimmed by 3 bases and 3 bases, with 19 bases remaining between them. The CDR3 nucleotides read TGTGCCAGCAGTGATTGGACGACTGGTAGCGTAACAGATACGCAGTATTTT. Translated, it gives CASSDWTTGSVTDTQYF.

This rearrangement joins TRBV3-1 to TRBJ2-1, with TRBD2 matching over 16 bases. The CDR3 runs to 14 residues. Germline values: CDR1 LGHDT, CDR2 YNNKEL (reference sequence). Trimming took 5 bases from V and 8 from J; bases not matched to a gene: 0. As DNA, the CDR3 is TGTGCCAGCAGCGGGACTAGCGGGGGGGATGAGCAGTTCTTC. The encoded protein is CASSGTSGGDEQFF.

The chain recombines TRBV12-3 or TRBV12-4 with TRBJ1-1; 7 bases fit TRBD1. Trimming cost V 6 bases and J 3 bases; bases outside gene matches: 7. The length of the CDR3 is 14 residues. The CDR3 sequence is CASSHTGEYTEAFF. In DNA, the CDR3 is TGTGCCAGCAGCCATACAGGGGAGTACACTGAAGCTTTCTTT.

This clonotype was recorded many times. The chain links TRBV7-9 to TRBJ2-7; TRBD1 aligns across 8 bases. Germline V gives CDR1 SEHNR, CDR2 FQNEAQ (reference sequence). The CDR3 has 14 residues. V trimming: 4 bases; J trimming: 4 bases; junction bases outside the gene matches: 6. CDR3 protein: CASSSLGQGYEQYF. The CDR3 nucleotides are TGTGCCAGCAGCTCGCTAGGACAGGGATACGAGCAGTACTTC.

A few counts support this clonotype. V is TRBV6-2 or TRBV6-3 and J is TRBJ2-7; D is unresolved. Germline assignment: CDR1 MNHEY and CDR2 SVGEGT. This CDR3 region has 15 residues. V shed 4 bases and J shed 2 bases, with 15 bases lying between them. CDR3 loop: CASSSLAGITYEQYF. Here the CDR3 DNA reads TGTGCCAGCAGTTCCCTTGCAGGTATCACCTACGAGCAGTACTTC.

The chain combines TRBV4-2 with TRBJ2-3, with 7 nucleotides matching TRBD1. The V segment lost 4 bases and the J segment 1 base; nucleotides outside the gene matches: 8. Germline-derived CDR1 and CDR2 are LGHNA and YNFKEQ. The CDR3 is 16 amino acids. CDR3 protein: CASSPTGAAGTDTQYF. CDR3 nucleotides: TGTGCCAGCAGCCCAACAGGGGCGGCGGGCACAGATACGCAGTATTTT.

Notes on this clonotype: A read error may be the cause here, since a much bigger clone is one base away. This rearrangement joins TRBV29-1 to TRBJ2-3; 7 bases agree with TRBD1. Trimming at V came to 5 bases and at J to 6 bases, leaving 14 bases not matched to a gene. CDR1 and CDR2 (germline): SQVTM, ANQGSEA. The CDR3 is 15 residues long. The CDR3 region has the DNA TGCAGCGTTTTCTGGCAACAGGGGAAAGCGGATACGCAGTATTTT. Translated, it gives CSVFWQQGKADTQYF.

This clonotype came up a few times. The chain joins TRBV12-3 or TRBV12-4 to TRBJ1-1; no definite D call. V was cut by 1 base and J by 0 bases, with 9 bases left in between. The CDR3 loop spans 15 amino acids. DNA for the CDR3: TGTGCCAGCAGTTTAGTTCCGGTATTGAACACTGAAGCTTTCTTT. It translates to CASSLVPVLNTEAFF.

The genes are TRBV10-3 and TRBJ2-3; TRBD2 matches 9 bases. Per the germline V gene, CDR1 is ENHRY and CDR2 is SYGVKD. This CDR3 is built from 15 residues. V trimming: 7 bases; J trimming: 4 bases; junction bases outside the gene matches: 9. The CDR3 nucleotides read TGTGCCATCACAATAGCGGGGGCACCCGCAGATACGCAGTATTTT. Encoded protein: CAITIAGAPADTQYF.